This is a list of T cell receptor beta chains from one sample in a study of shared clonotypes between healthy human individuals. The table came from immunoSEQ multiplex PCR; TCRdb's copy has only in-frame clones and leaves some out. The data hold over 1.5 million clones, with about 98% observed a single time. What was sequenced was naive CD4+ T cells sorted from blood. Receptors were obtained from a man in his thirties or forties in good health. Both conserved end residues are part of each CDR3. The D gene is left open where the match is weak. Rows may omit the clone size; those that give it use once, few, many or a size class.

clone size | J gene | V gene | D gene | CDR3 DNA | CDR3 protein
- | TRBJ2-2 | TRBV5-1 | - | TGCGCCAGCAGCTTGGCCGTGTCGGGAAGGAACACCGGGGAGCTGTTTTTT | CASSLAVSGRNTGELFF
- | TRBJ1-2 | TRBV7-8 | - | TGTGCCAGCAGCTTATCGTTAGTCCGGCCGGGCTACACCTTC | CASSLSLVRPGYTF
- | TRBJ2-5 | TRBV5-1 | TRBD2 | TGCGCCAGCAGCTCTTCTAGCGGACAAGAGACCCAGTACTTC | CASSSSSGQETQYF
- | TRBJ2-7 | TRBV11-2 | - | TGTGCCAGCAGCTTACATGGTAGGGTGAGCTCCTACGAGCAGTACTTC | CASSLHGRVSSYEQYF
once | TRBJ1-4 | TRBV29-1 | - | TGCAGCGTTGGTGGGGTGGATACCGAAAAACTGTTTTTT | CSVGGVDTEKLFF
- | TRBJ2-1 | TRBV5-4 | TRBD2 | TGTGCCGGTACCGCGACTAGCTCCAACAATGAGCAGTTCTTC | CAGTATSSNNEQFF
- | TRBJ2-7 | TRBV2 | TRBD2 | TGTGCCAGCAGAACCCTGGGGACTAGCTCCTACGAGCAGTACTTC | CASRTLGTSSYEQYF
once | TRBJ2-7 | TRBV7-2 | - | TGTGCCAGCAGCCTCGGTGGCGGATACGAGCAGTACTTC | CASSLGGGYEQYF
- | TRBJ2-3 | TRBV18 | - | TGTGCCAGCTCACCGGACGGGCGGGATACGCAGTATTTT | CASSPDGRDTQYF
- | TRBJ2-2 | TRBV7-9 | - | TGTGCCAGCAGCTTAGGGGGCCGCACCGGGGAGCTGTTTTTT | CASSLGGRTGELFF
- | TRBJ1-1 | TRBV29-1 | - | TGCAGCGTTGAGAGGAGAATGAACACTGAAGCTTTCTTT | CSVERRMNTEAFF
- | TRBJ2-1 | TRBV10-3 | TRBD2 | TGTGCCATCAGTGTACTAGCGGGAGGGAACAATGAGCAGTTCTTC | CAISVLAGGNNEQFF
- | TRBJ1-2 | TRBV28 | - | TGTGCCAGCAGTTTAATAGGGAGACAGGACTATGGCTACACCTTC | CASSLIGRQDYGYTF
- | TRBJ2-3 | TRBV7-9 | - | TGTGCCGGAGACAGGACGCAGTATTTT | CAGDRTQYF
- | TRBJ2-3 | TRBV28 | - | TGTGCCAGCAGGAGCGGAACTAGCACAGATACGCAGTATTTT | CASRSGTSTDTQYF